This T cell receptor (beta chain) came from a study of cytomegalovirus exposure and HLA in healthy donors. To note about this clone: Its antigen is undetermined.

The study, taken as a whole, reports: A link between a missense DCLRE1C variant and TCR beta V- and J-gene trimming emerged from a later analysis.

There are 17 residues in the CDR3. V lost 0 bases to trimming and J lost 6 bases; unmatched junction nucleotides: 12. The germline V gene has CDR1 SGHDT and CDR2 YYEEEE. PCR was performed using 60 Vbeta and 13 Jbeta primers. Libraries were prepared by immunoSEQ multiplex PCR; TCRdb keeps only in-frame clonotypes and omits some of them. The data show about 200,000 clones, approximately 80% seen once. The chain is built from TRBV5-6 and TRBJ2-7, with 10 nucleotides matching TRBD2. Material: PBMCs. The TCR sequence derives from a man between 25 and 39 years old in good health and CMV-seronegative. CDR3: CASSLAPSGGPTIEQYF. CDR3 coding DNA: TGTGCCAGCAGCTTGGCACCTAGCGGGGGACCTACGATCGAGCAGTACTTC.